The rows below give T cell receptor beta chains drawn from one sample of a study of neurological immune-mediated disorders. Each CDR3 protein is one row after TCRdb ran MiXCR on the 5' RACE reads. The sample has about 38,000 distinct CDR3 sequences, approximately 10% seen once. What was sequenced was CD4+ T cells from blood. Receptors originate from a woman aged 30 to 39 with HTLV-1-associated myelopathy (HAM/TSP). The CDR3 runs from the conserved cysteine through the conserved F or W. The order of the fields is clone size, V gene, J gene, D gene, CDR3 protein, CDR3 DNA. D genes are given only for firm matches. Only some rows state a clone size, as once, few, many or a class for expanded clones.

clone_size: many
v_call: TRBV20-1
j_call: TRBJ2-1
d_call: NA
cdr3_aa: CSARPTGGAYNEQFF
cdr3_nt: TGCAGTGCTAGGCCCACTGGCGGAGCCTACAATGAGCAGTTCTTC

clone_size: many
v_call: TRBV7-9
j_call: TRBJ2-1
d_call: TRBD2
cdr3_aa: CASSLGRGGGGNEQFF
cdr3_nt: TGTGCCAGCAGCTTAGGGCGCGGGGGAGGTGGAAATGAGCAGTTCTTC

clone_size: many
v_call: TRBV2
j_call: TRBJ2-7
d_call: NA
cdr3_aa: CASGGSPYEQYF
cdr3_nt: TGTGCCAGCGGGGGAAGTCCCTACGAGCAGTACTTC

clone_size: NA
v_call: TRBV6-6
j_call: TRBJ1-1
d_call: TRBD1
cdr3_aa: CANSRTGQGEAFF
cdr3_nt: TGTGCCAACAGTCGAACGGGACAGGGTGAAGCTTTCTTT

clone_size: medium-sized
v_call: TRBV5-6
j_call: TRBJ2-1
d_call: NA
cdr3_aa: CASSLEIQTRSYNEQFF
cdr3_nt: TGTGCCAGCAGCTTGGAAATACAGACACGCTCCTACAATGAGCAGTTCTTC

clone_size: many
v_call: TRBV12-3/TRBV12-4
j_call: TRBJ2-1
d_call: TRBD2
cdr3_aa: CASSFSSGGPDEQFF
cdr3_nt: TGTGCCAGCAGTTTTTCTAGCGGGGGGCCCGATGAGCAGTTCTTC

clone_size: many
v_call: TRBV20-1
j_call: TRBJ2-1
d_call: NA
cdr3_aa: CSASERGNEQFF
cdr3_nt: TGCAGTGCTAGTGAGAGGGGGAATGAGCAGTTCTTC

clone_size: many
v_call: TRBV29-1
j_call: TRBJ1-2
d_call: NA
cdr3_aa: CSVLENYGYTF
cdr3_nt: TGCAGCGTTTTGGAAAACTATGGCTACACCTTC

clone_size: many
v_call: TRBV7-3
j_call: TRBJ2-3
d_call: TRBD2
cdr3_aa: CASSPGRGGDTDTQYF
cdr3_nt: TGTGCCAGCAGCCCCGGCCGCGGGGGGGACACAGATACGCAGTATTTT

clone_size: many
v_call: TRBV21-1
j_call: TRBJ1-2
d_call: NA
cdr3_aa: CASAAPTGPNYGYTF
cdr3_nt: TGTGCCAGCGCCGCCCCGACTGGGCCTAACTATGGCTACACCTTC

clone_size: many
v_call: TRBV5-4
j_call: TRBJ1-2
d_call: NA
cdr3_aa: CASSLPESYGYTF
cdr3_nt: TGTGCCAGCAGCTTGCCAGAGAGCTATGGCTACACCTTC

clone_size: NA
v_call: TRBV20-1
j_call: TRBJ1-3
d_call: TRBD1
cdr3_aa: CSAEQGQAISGNTIYF
cdr3_nt: TGCAGTGCCGAACAGGGACAGGCCATATCTGGAAACACCATATATTTT

clone_size: many
v_call: TRBV5-1
j_call: TRBJ2-1
d_call: TRBD2
cdr3_aa: CASSSLAGAEQFF
cdr3_nt: TGCGCCAGCAGCTCACTAGCGGGGGCCGAGCAGTTCTTC

clone_size: many
v_call: TRBV5-1
j_call: TRBJ2-7
d_call: NA
cdr3_aa: CASSFGEYEQYF
cdr3_nt: TGCGCCAGCAGCTTTGGGGAATACGAGCAGTACTTC

clone_size: many
v_call: TRBV12-3/TRBV12-4
j_call: TRBJ1-3
d_call: NA
cdr3_aa: CASRQGSGNTIYF
cdr3_nt: TGTGCCAGCAGGCAGGGCTCTGGAAACACCATATATTTT

clone_size: many
v_call: TRBV30
j_call: TRBJ2-6
d_call: NA
cdr3_aa: CAWSQYSGANVLTF
cdr3_nt: TGTGCCTGGTCACAGTACTCTGGGGCCAACGTCCTGACTTTC

clone_size: many
v_call: TRBV5-1
j_call: TRBJ1-5
d_call: NA
cdr3_aa: CASSPRGGSNQPQHF
cdr3_nt: TGCGCCAGCAGCCCCAGAGGGGGAAGCAATCAGCCCCAGCATTTT

clone_size: many
v_call: TRBV18
j_call: TRBJ1-1
d_call: NA
cdr3_aa: CASSLRPGAHREWAEAFF
cdr3_nt: TGTGCCAGCTCACTCCGGCCGGGCGCACACAGGGAGTGGGCTGAAGCTTTCTTT

clone_size: many
v_call: TRBV7-8
j_call: TRBJ2-1
d_call: NA
cdr3_aa: CASELTGIPGEQFF
cdr3_nt: TGTGCCAGCGAATTAACGGGGATTCCGGGCGAGCAGTTCTTC

clone_size: many
v_call: TRBV20-1
j_call: TRBJ1-1
d_call: NA
cdr3_aa: CSIRITEAFF
cdr3_nt: TGCAGTATCCGGATCACTGAAGCTTTCTTT

clone_size: many
v_call: TRBV5-5
j_call: TRBJ1-2
d_call: NA
cdr3_aa: CASSLQAWDGYTF
cdr3_nt: TGTGCCAGCAGCTTACAGGCATGGGACGGCTACACCTTC

clone_size: many
v_call: TRBV12-3/TRBV12-4
j_call: TRBJ1-2
d_call: NA
cdr3_aa: CASSDPGHIGTNGGYTF
cdr3_nt: TGTGCCAGCAGTGACCCTGGGCACATCGGAACTAACGGGGGCTACACCTTC

clone_size: many
v_call: TRBV6-1
j_call: TRBJ1-4
d_call: NA
cdr3_aa: CASGRQTTNEKLFF
cdr3_nt: TGTGCCAGCGGAAGACAGACAACTAATGAAAAACTGTTTTTT

clone_size: many
v_call: TRBV20-1
j_call: TRBJ2-3
d_call: TRBD2
cdr3_aa: CSARVGSGDPADTQYF
cdr3_nt: TGCAGTGCTAGAGTAGGTAGCGGGGATCCCGCAGATACGCAGTATTTT

clone_size: few
v_call: TRBV19
j_call: TRBJ1-5
d_call: TRBD1
cdr3_aa: CASSYGRDRPSWPQHF
cdr3_nt: TGTGCCAGTAGTTACGGAAGGGACAGACCATCATGGCCCCAGCATTTT

clone_size: medium-sized
v_call: TRBV11-2
j_call: TRBJ1-1
d_call: NA
cdr3_aa: CASSLAEGKTEAFF
cdr3_nt: TGTGCCAGCAGCTTAGCTGAAGGGAAAACTGAAGCTTTCTTT

clone_size: many
v_call: TRBV5-6
j_call: TRBJ1-4
d_call: NA
cdr3_aa: CASSLGRRGRTEKLFF
cdr3_nt: TGTGCCAGCAGCTTGGGTCGTAGAGGACGGACGGAAAAACTGTTTTTT

clone_size: NA
v_call: TRBV3-1
j_call: TRBJ1-1
d_call: TRBD1
cdr3_aa: CDSSQEGQGAFF
cdr3_nt: TGTGACAGCAGCCAGGAGGGACAGGGAGCTTTCTTT

clone_size: many
v_call: TRBV20-1
j_call: TRBJ1-1
d_call: TRBD1
cdr3_aa: CSARGQGDTNTEAFF
cdr3_nt: TGCAGTGCTCGTGGACAGGGAGATACGAACACTGAAGCTTTCTTT

clone_size: many
v_call: TRBV6-5
j_call: TRBJ1-5
d_call: NA
cdr3_aa: CASSETHLLFNQPQHF
cdr3_nt: TGTGCCAGCAGCGAAACACACCTCCTTTTCAATCAGCCCCAGCATTTT

clone_size: NA
v_call: TRBV2
j_call: TRBJ2-2
d_call: NA
cdr3_aa: CASSGPRENSGELFF
cdr3_nt: TGTGCCAGCAGTGGGCCCCGGGAGAACAGCGGGGAGCTGTTTTTT

clone_size: many
v_call: TRBV11-2
j_call: TRBJ2-1
d_call: TRBD2
cdr3_aa: CASSLGRGGHNEQFF
cdr3_nt: TGTGCCAGCAGCCTCGGCCGGGGGGGTCACAATGAGCAGTTCTTC

clone_size: many
v_call: TRBV18
j_call: TRBJ1-1
d_call: NA
cdr3_aa: CASSSNIEAFF
cdr3_nt: TGTGCCAGCTCATCGAACATCGAAGCTTTCTTT

clone_size: NA
v_call: TRBV3-1
j_call: TRBJ1-2
d_call: NA
cdr3_aa: CASSPNVIGSVGYTF
cdr3_nt: TGTGCCAGCAGCCCCAACGTGATTGGGTCTGTTGGCTACACCTTC

clone_size: many
v_call: TRBV4-2
j_call: TRBJ2-7
d_call: TRBD2
cdr3_aa: CASSPGGGAISEQYF
cdr3_nt: TGTGCCAGCAGCCCGGGAGGCGGGGCCATCTCCGAGCAGTACTTC

clone_size: many
v_call: TRBV19
j_call: TRBJ1-5
d_call: NA
cdr3_aa: CASTSAWGLAQPQHF
cdr3_nt: TGTGCCAGTACCTCCGCATGGGGGCTCGCTCAGCCCCAGCATTTT

clone_size: many
v_call: TRBV10-3
j_call: TRBJ2-2
d_call: NA
cdr3_aa: CAISGISPSTGELFF
cdr3_nt: TGTGCCATCAGTGGAATCAGCCCCAGCACCGGGGAGCTGTTTTTT

clone_size: few
v_call: TRBV18
j_call: TRBJ2-1
d_call: NA
cdr3_aa: CASSPTGPGEQFF
cdr3_nt: TGTGCCAGCTCACCAACCGGCCCGGGGGAGCAGTTCTTC

clone_size: NA
v_call: TRBV9
j_call: TRBJ2-5
d_call: NA
cdr3_aa: CASITLGAVETQYF
cdr3_nt: TGTGCCAGCATCACCCTTGGGGCCGTAGAGACCCAGTACTTC

clone_size: many
v_call: TRBV6-1
j_call: TRBJ1-3
d_call: NA
cdr3_aa: CASISAGLIGNTIYF
cdr3_nt: TGTGCCAGCATTTCTGCTGGGTTGATTGGAAACACCATATATTTT

clone_size: many
v_call: TRBV29-1
j_call: TRBJ2-1
d_call: NA
cdr3_aa: CSVEEGRGTYNEQFF
cdr3_nt: TGCAGCGTTGAAGAGGGCAGGGGAACTTACAATGAGCAGTTCTTC

clone_size: NA
v_call: TRBV24-1
j_call: TRBJ2-3
d_call: NA
cdr3_aa: CATSYGVGGPTDTQYF
cdr3_nt: TGTGCCACCAGTTATGGAGTGGGGGGGCCCACAGATACGCAGTATTTT

clone_size: NA
v_call: TRBV20-1
j_call: TRBJ2-7
d_call: NA
cdr3_aa: CSARRTASYEQYF
cdr3_nt: TGCAGTGCTAGAAGGACAGCCTCCTACGAGCAGTACTTC

clone_size: many
v_call: TRBV11-2
j_call: TRBJ1-6
d_call: TRBD1
cdr3_aa: CASSSDRNNSPLHF
cdr3_nt: TGTGCCAGCAGCTCGGACAGGAACAATTCACCCCTCCACTTT

clone_size: NA
v_call: TRBV5-1
j_call: TRBJ1-1
d_call: NA
cdr3_aa: CASSFYICSAPRQGASNTEAFF
cdr3_nt: NA

clone_size: many
v_call: TRBV5-1
j_call: TRBJ2-7
d_call: NA
cdr3_aa: CASSPNPRDRGSYEQYF
cdr3_nt: TGCGCCAGCAGCCCAAATCCCCGGGACCGCGGAAGCTACGAGCAGTACTTC

clone_size: many
v_call: TRBV11-3
j_call: TRBJ2-2
d_call: NA
cdr3_aa: CASSFGRPNTGELFF
cdr3_nt: TGTGCCAGCAGCTTCGGGCGGCCGAACACCGGGGAGCTGTTTTTT

clone_size: many
v_call: TRBV5-1
j_call: TRBJ1-1
d_call: TRBD1
cdr3_aa: CASSLYEGASTEAFF
cdr3_nt: TGCGCCAGCAGCTTGTACGAGGGGGCGAGCACTGAAGCTTTCTTT

clone_size: many
v_call: TRBV3-1
j_call: TRBJ1-4
d_call: NA
cdr3_aa: CASSPGRSRTTNEKLFF
cdr3_nt: TGTGCCAGCAGCCCCGGGCGGTCGAGAACAACTAATGAAAAACTGTTTTTT

clone_size: many
v_call: TRBV14
j_call: TRBJ2-7
d_call: TRBD1
cdr3_aa: CASSFRQGTRSYEQYF
cdr3_nt: TGTGCCAGCAGCTTTAGACAGGGCACCCGCTCCTACGAGCAGTACTTC

clone_size: many
v_call: TRBV5-1
j_call: TRBJ2-3
d_call: NA
cdr3_aa: CASSLVQDRTDTQYF
cdr3_nt: TGCGCCAGCAGCTTGGTTCAAGACCGCACAGATACGCAGTATTTT